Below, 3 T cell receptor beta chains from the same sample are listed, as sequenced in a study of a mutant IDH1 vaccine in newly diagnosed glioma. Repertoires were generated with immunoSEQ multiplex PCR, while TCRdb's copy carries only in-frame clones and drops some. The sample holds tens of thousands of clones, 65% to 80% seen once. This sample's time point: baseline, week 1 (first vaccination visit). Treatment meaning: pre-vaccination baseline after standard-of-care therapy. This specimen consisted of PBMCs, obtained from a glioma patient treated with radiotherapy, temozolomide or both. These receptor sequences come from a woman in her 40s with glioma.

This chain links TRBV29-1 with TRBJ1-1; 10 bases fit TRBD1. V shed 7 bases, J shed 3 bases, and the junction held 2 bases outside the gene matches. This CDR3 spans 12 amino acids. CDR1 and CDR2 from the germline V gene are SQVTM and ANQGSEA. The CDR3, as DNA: TGCAGCGCTGGGACAGGGGACACTGAAGCTTTCTTT. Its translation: CSAGTGDTEAFF.

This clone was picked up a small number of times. CDR3 protein: CASNPRTGEQYF. The CDR3 nucleotides are TGTGCCAGCAACCCCCGGACAGGCGAGCAGTACTTC. This chain links TRBV7-9 with TRBJ2-7, with TRBD1 matching over 7 bases. V lost 7 bases to trimming and J lost 6 bases; unmatched junction nucleotides: 6. The germline V gene encodes CDR1 SEHNR and CDR2 FQNEAQ (reference sequence). The CDR3 contains 12 residues.

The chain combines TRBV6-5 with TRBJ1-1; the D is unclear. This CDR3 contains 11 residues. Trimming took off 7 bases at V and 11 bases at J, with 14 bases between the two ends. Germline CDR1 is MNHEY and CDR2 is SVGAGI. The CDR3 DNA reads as TGTGCCAGCACCTCAGGCTTAGACGCTTTCTTT. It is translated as CASTSGLDAFF.